This T cell receptor beta chain is drawn from a study of memory CD4+ T cells and cytomegalovirus serostatus. Background on the study: Healthy Belgian adult donors included about nine CMV-positive and 24 CMV-negative people. Findings and caveats of the study: About 40% of the roughly 160 known CMV-associated TCRbeta sequences appeared in CD4+ memory.

The sort gate was single viable CD3+CD4+CD8-CD45RO+ cells for memory CD4+ T cells. As regards this clone: Its matching antigen is unknown.

Trimming shortened V by 1 base and J by 8 bases, and 8 bases separated the two germline ends. The V gene's germline CDR1 is SGHVS and CDR2 FQNEAQ. The length of the CDR3 is 12 residues. Sequenced by immunoSEQ multiplex PCR; TCRdb stores in-frame clones only, minus some. This sample has about 58,000 clones, with roughly 84% found just once. V is TRBV7-8 and J is TRBJ1-2; a weak D match, TRBD1 (5 bases). The clonotype was recovered from an adult in good health and CMV-seronegative. Some clones in this sample may be carry-over from other donors' samples. Sequencing was done on a sample of memory CD4+ T cells from blood. CDR3 protein: CASSLGGRGYTF. CDR3 DNA: TGTGCCAGCAGCTTAGGGGGCAGAGGCTACACCTTC.